The 18 T cell receptor beta chains presented below share a single source sample, sequenced in a study of early T cells in non-severe SARS-CoV-2 infection. A single record per CDR3 protein comes from TCRdb applying MiXCR to the 5' RACE reads. The table includes 75,000 to 95,000 distinct CDR3 sequences, 16% detected once. The specimen comprised whole blood, sampled at baseline. These receptors were taken from an adult who was a healthcare worker with PCR-confirmed SARS-CoV-2 infection or an uninfected control (not recorded which).

This clonotype was observed a few times. This chain uses TRBV20-1 with TRBJ1-2; D is unresolved. The CDR3 contains 13 residues. Germline V CDR1 and CDR2: DFQATT, SNEGSKA (reference sequence). Trimming left V 5 bases short and J 3 bases short, with 13 bases between. In DNA form, the CDR3 reads TGCAGTGCTTTAACAGATGAGGACTATGGCTACACCTTC. Its protein product is CSALTDEDYGYTF.

The rearrangement joins TRBV6-5 to TRBJ1-5; D is possibly TRBD1 (6 bases). Germline-derived CDR1 and CDR2 are MNHEY and SVGAGI. The CDR3 has 14 residues. V lost 0 bases and J lost 7, with 10 bases in between. CDR3 amino acids: CASSYSHGGQPQHF. Here the CDR3 DNA reads TGTGCCAGCAGTTACTCCCACGGGGGCCAGCCCCAGCATTTT.

This clonotype was detected a few times. The chain employs TRBV3-1 and TRBJ2-5; 9 bases agree with TRBD2. Per germline, CDR1 LGHDT and CDR2 YNNKEL (reference sequence). The CDR3 extends over 14 amino acids. With V trimmed by 4 bases and J by 0 bases, 0 bases remained unmatched. The CDR3 here is CASSRLADQETQYF. The CDR3 DNA reads TGTGCCAGCAGCCGACTAGCGGACCAAGAGACCCAGTACTTC.

The gene calls are TRBV12-3 or TRBV12-4 and TRBJ1-1; tentatively, D is TRBD1 (5 bases). The V end lost 2 bases, the J end lost 5 bases, and 12 bases lay between the germline ends. This CDR3 spans 14 amino acids. CDR3 in DNA: TGTGCCAGCAGTTTACCGGGGCGAGGGACTGAAGCTTTCTTT. It specifies CASSLPGRGTEAFF.

This clonotype showed up many times. The rearrangement joins TRBV5-5 to TRBJ2-1, with D tentatively TRBD2 (5 bases). Germline assignment: CDR1 SGHKS and CDR2 YYEKEE (reference sequence). The V and J ends lost 2 bases and 9 bases respectively, with 15 bases between them. The CDR3 is 14 residues long. In DNA form, the CDR3 reads TGTGCCAGCAGCTTTAATGCCGCGGGCGGTGAGCAGTTCTTC. Translated: CASSFNAAGGEQFF.

V gene TRBV28 combines with J gene TRBJ1-2; tentative D call: TRBD1 (6 bases). The CDR3 has 11 amino acids. CDR1 MDHEN and CDR2 SYDVKM come from the germline V gene. V was clipped by 6 bases and J by 8 bases, with 10 bases between them. CDR3 nucleotide sequence: TGTGCCAGCAGGAAGGGGGTGGGCTACACCTTC. It specifies CASRKGVGYTF.

V and J are TRBV5-1 and TRBJ1-2, with TRBD1 matching 8 bases. The CDR3 sequence is 14 residues long. J gave up 7 bases and V 0 bases, and 5 bases lay outside the gene matches. The germline CDR1 and CDR2 sequences are SGHRS and YFSETQ. CDR3 nucleotide sequence: TGCGCCAGCAGCTTGGGGCAGGGGGCCGGTGGCTACACCTTC. Protein sequence: CASSLGQGAGGYTF.

This clonotype was seen repeatedly, ten times or more. The rearrangement links TRBV6-1 to TRBJ2-3; a weak D match, TRBD2 (6 bases). The CDR3 extends over 9 amino acids. Trimming took 9 bases from V and 12 from J, leaving 10 bases between them. Germline CDR1 reads MNHNS; CDR2 reads SASEGT. DNA for the CDR3: TGTGCCAGTGGGACTCCTCAGTATTTT. This encodes CASGTPQYF.

This clonotype has only a few counts. The chain joins TRBV20-1 to TRBJ1-1; 9 positions match TRBD1. This CDR3 is built from 12 residues. Germline CDR1 and CDR2: DFQATT and SNEGSKA (reference sequence). The CDR3 DNA sequence: TGCAGGGGCACAGGGGGCGGTGATGAAGCTTTCTTT. This encodes CRGTGGGDEAFF.

Only one count was recorded for this clonotype. The CDR3 loop is CASSYLVLGELFF. The CDR3 nucleotides are TGTGCCAGCAGTTACCTCGTCCTCGGGGAGCTGTTTTTT. The chain employs TRBV6-5 and TRBJ2-2, with D uncertain. CDR3 length equals 13 residues. Per germline, CDR1 MNHEY and CDR2 SVGAGI. With 2 bases removed from V and 7 bases from J, the gap between germline ends came to 8 bases.

This clonotype was counted between two and nine times. The chain is built from TRBV2 and TRBJ1-5; no firm D call. The CDR3 extends over 16 amino acids. Trimming pared 0 bases from V and 0 bases from J, leaving 9 bases between. CDR1 is SNHLY, CDR2 FYNNEI, per germline. The CDR3 sequence: CASSEADTGSNQPQHF. CDR3 nucleotides: TGTGCCAGCAGTGAAGCTGATACGGGTAGCAATCAGCCCCAGCATTTT. The full variable domain, with the rest looked up from reference TRBV2 and TRBJ1-5, is EPEVTQTPSHQVTQMGQEVILRCVPISNHLYFYWYRQILGQKVEFLVSFYNNEISEKSEIFDDQFSVERPDGSNFTLKIRSTKLEDSAMYFCASSEADTGSNQPQHFGDGTRLSIL.

Only a few counts were recorded for this clonotype. The chain uses TRBV6-6 and TRBJ2-7; D remains ambiguous. The germline V gene has CDR1 MNHNY and CDR2 SVGAGI (reference sequence). CDR3 length equals 15 residues. V was pared by 4 bases and J by 0 bases, with 13 bases between. This CDR3 reads CASSSPQASSYEQYF. DNA for the CDR3: TGTGCCAGCAGTTCCCCCCAAGCCAGCTCCTACGAGCAGTACTTC.

This clonotype was observed a handful of times. The chain carries TRBV12-3 or TRBV12-4 and TRBJ1-5; possible D gene TRBD1, 6 bases. The CDR3 runs 15 residues. V lost 3 bases to trimming and J lost 7 bases, with 16 bases between them. The CDR3 DNA sequence: TGTGCCAGCAGTTTTCAGAGGACAGCGGACCAGCCCCAGCATTTT. Residues: CASSFQRTADQPQHF.

This clonotype has a handful of counts. This chain links TRBV18 with TRBJ2-2, with unresolved D. Trimming left V 0 bases short and J 6 bases short, with 8 bases between. The CDR3 consists of 14 residues. The germline V gene has CDR1 KGHSH and CDR2 LQKENI. The CDR3 region has the DNA TGTGCCAGCTCACCACCTAGCCGGTCCGGGGAGCTGTTTTTT. Amino acids: CASSPPSRSGELFF.

There are a few counts of this clonotype. This may arise from a read error, as a much more abundant clone is one base away. The rearrangement links TRBV28 to TRBJ2-7, with D perhaps TRBD1 (6 bases). The CDR3 is 12 amino acids. CDR1 and CDR2 (germline): MDHEN, SYDVKM. CDR3 in amino acids: CVSSRTTGEQYF. The CDR3 DNA reads as TGTGTCAGCAGTCGGACGACAGGCGAGCAGTACTTC.

This rearrangement joins TRBV20-1 to TRBJ2-7; D possibly matches TRBD1 or TRBD2 (5 bases each). The CDR3 loop spans 15 amino acids. Trimming cost V 4 bases and J 7 bases, with 23 bases left between them. Looked up from germline, CDR1 is DFQATT and CDR2 is SNEGSKA (reference sequence). CDR3 sequence reads: CSAISDRDGIYEQYF. CDR3 bases: TGCAGTGCTATCTCGGACCGGGACGGGATCTATGAGCAGTACTTC.

The J gene is TRBJ2-7, the V gene TRBV28; 7 nucleotides match TRBD2. CDR1 and CDR2 (germline): MDHEN, SYDVKM. This CDR3 has 12 amino acids. The ends lost 5 bases at V and 8 bases at J; junction bases unmatched: 6. The CDR3 loop is CASSLGTIKQYF. The CDR3 coding sequence is TGTGCCAGCAGTCTCGGGACTATCAAGCAGTACTTC.

This sequence joins TRBV28 and TRBJ2-1; D possibly corresponds to TRBD2 (5 bases). Between the trimmed V and J ends, which lost 5 bases and 5 bases, there was a span of 13 bases. Looked up from germline, CDR1 is MDHEN and CDR2 is SYDVKM. The CDR3 sequence is 14 residues long. CDR3 protein: CASSLPPGNNEQFF. CDR3 in DNA: TGTGCCAGCAGTCTCCCCCCCGGGAACAATGAGCAGTTCTTC.